A selection of T cell receptor beta chains follows, all from one sample in a study of blood T cell repertoires in COVID-19. Profiled with immunoSEQ multiplex PCR; TCRdb holds only in-frame clones, not every one. The repertoire consists of approximately 270,000 clones, with 80% to 90% occurring once and the leading ten covering roughly 9.6%. Sequenced sample: peripheral blood. The receptors originated from a woman aged 65 to 85 with acute or convalescent COVID-19. CDR3s include the opening cysteine and the closing phenylalanine or tryptophan. Fields, in order: V gene, D gene, J gene, clone size, CDR3 DNA, CDR3 protein. The D gene is left open where the match is weak. Clone size appears in some rows only: once, few, many, or a class for an expanded clone.

TRBV5-4	TRBD1	TRBJ2-2	.	TGTGCCAGCAGCTCACAGGGGGCGCCTAACACCGGGGAGCTGTTTTTT	CASSSQGAPNTGELFF
TRBV9	TRBD2	TRBJ2-1	.	TGTGCCAGCAGCATAGCGGGGGTAACCTACAATGAGCAGTTCTTC	CASSIAGVTYNEQFF
TRBV5-4	TRBD1	TRBJ2-6	.	TGTGCCAGCAGCTTGGGACAGGGGAGGAATGGGGCCAACGTCCTGACTTTC	CASSLGQGRNGANVLTF
TRBV10-1	.	TRBJ1-1	.	TGCGCCAGCAGTGGACGGGATGAAGCTTTCTTT	CASSGRDEAFF
TRBV30	TRBD1	TRBJ1-2	.	TGTGCCCGCCGGGACAGTTGTAGCTACACCTTC	CARRDSCSYTF
TRBV5-1	.	TRBJ1-2	.	TGCGCCAGCAGCTTGCCAGGCAATGGCTACACCTTC	CASSLPGNGYTF
TRBV5-1	TRBD1	TRBJ1-6	.	TGCGCCAGCAGCCCCCAGGGGGCTAATTCACCCCTCCACTTT	CASSPQGANSPLHF
TRBV3-1/TRBV3-2	TRBD1	TRBJ2-7	.	TGTGCCAGCAGCCAAAGGGGGCACTCCTACGAGCAGTACTTC	CASSQRGHSYEQYF
TRBV6-2/TRBV6-3	TRBD1	TRBJ1-5	.	TGTGCCAGCAGGCCTGATACCGGGACAGGGGTCAGGCCCCAGCATTTT	CASRPDTGTGVRPQHF
TRBV19	TRBD1	TRBJ1-3	.	TGTGCCAGTAGCCCTCCCCTCGGACAGGGGAGGGACACCATATATTTT	CASSPPLGQGRDTIYF
TRBV3-1/TRBV3-2	TRBD1	TRBJ1-1	once	TGTGCCAGCAGCCAGGCGACAGGGGTCAGTCCTCGTGAAGCTTTCTTT	CASSQATGVSPREAFF
TRBV28	.	TRBJ1-1	.	TGTGCCAGCAGACAGGGCCGTACTAACACTGAAGCTTTCTTT	CASRQGRTNTEAFF
TRBV6-1	TRBD1	TRBJ1-1	.	TGTGCCAGCAGTGAATTAGGGGGCTCCTATGTACGATTT	CASSELGGSYVRF
TRBV30	.	TRBJ1-6	.	TGTGCCTGGGGGAAGGGGACACTAAATTCACCCCTCCACTTT	CAWGKGTLNSPLHF
TRBV29-1	.	TRBJ1-2	few	TGCAGCGTTGGGGGGGTCGGAGGCTACACCTTC	CSVGGVGGYTF
TRBV7-4	TRBD1	TRBJ1-2	.	TGTGCCAGCAGCTTAAAAGTCCCGGTGGACAGGTCCTGTACCTCTAACTATGGCTACACCTTC	CASSLKVPVDRSCTSNYGYTF
TRBV11-2	.	TRBJ2-1	.	TGTGCCAGCAGCTTACGAGTATATGAGCAGTTCTTC	CASSLRVYEQFF
TRBV6-5	TRBD1	TRBJ1-2	.	TGTGCCAGCAGACAAGGGACAGCTTATGGGGGTGGCTACACCTTC	CASRQGTAYGGGYTF
TRBV5-4	.	TRBJ2-7	.	TGTGCCAGCAGCTTGGAGACAGGTTATACCTACGAGCAGTACTTC	CASSLETGYTYEQYF
TRBV6-5	.	TRBJ2-7	.	TGTGCCAGCCAGGAAAGGGTTCGCGGGGAGCAGTACTTC	CASQERVRGEQYF
TRBV11-2	.	TRBJ2-3	once	TGTGCCAGCAGCCGATTCCAGGGGAAGGTATCAGATACGCAGTATTTT	CASSRFQGKVSDTQYF
TRBV7-9	.	TRBJ2-1	once	TGTGCCAGCAGCTTCCGGGATCGGATGTACAATGAGCAGTTCTTC	CASSFRDRMYNEQFF
TRBV4-2	.	TRBJ1-2	.	TGTGCCAGCAGCCAGGCCAGCTATGGCTACACCTTC	CASSQASYGYTF
TRBV2	.	TRBJ2-5	.	TGTGCCAGCAGTTATCAAGAGACCCAGTACTTC	CASSYQETQYF
TRBV11-3	TRBD2	TRBJ2-3	.	TGTGCCAGCAGCATCGGACTAGCGGGGACAGATACGCAGTATTTT	CASSIGLAGTDTQYF
TRBV7-9	.	TRBJ2-1	.	TGTGCCAGCAGCCCGCACCTGTTCTACTCCTACAATGAGCAGTTCTTC	CASSPHLFYSYNEQFF
TRBV5-4	TRBD1	TRBJ2-5	once	TGTGCCAGCAGCTTGGCGGACAGGGCGAAGACCCAGTACTTC	CASSLADRAKTQYF
TRBV20-1	.	TRBJ1-5	.	TGCAGTGCTAGTGTAGTGGGCCAGCCCCAGCATTTT	CSASVVGQPQHF
TRBV6-1	.	TRBJ1-1	.	TGTGCCAGCAGTGAAAGTTACGTTGCCGGCACTGAAGCTTTCTTT	CASSESYVAGTEAFF
TRBV5-6	TRBD1	TRBJ2-1	.	TGTGCCAGCAGCTTGGGGGACAGCGGATACAATGAGCAGTTCTTC	CASSLGDSGYNEQFF
TRBV3-1/TRBV3-2	.	TRBJ2-7	once	TGTGCCAGCAGCACGATACAGGGCTACGAGCAGTACTTC	CASSTIQGYEQYF
TRBV5-5	.	TRBJ1-4	.	TGTGCCAGCAGCACCACAGAGCTAACTAATGAAAAACTGTTTTTT	CASSTTELTNEKLFF